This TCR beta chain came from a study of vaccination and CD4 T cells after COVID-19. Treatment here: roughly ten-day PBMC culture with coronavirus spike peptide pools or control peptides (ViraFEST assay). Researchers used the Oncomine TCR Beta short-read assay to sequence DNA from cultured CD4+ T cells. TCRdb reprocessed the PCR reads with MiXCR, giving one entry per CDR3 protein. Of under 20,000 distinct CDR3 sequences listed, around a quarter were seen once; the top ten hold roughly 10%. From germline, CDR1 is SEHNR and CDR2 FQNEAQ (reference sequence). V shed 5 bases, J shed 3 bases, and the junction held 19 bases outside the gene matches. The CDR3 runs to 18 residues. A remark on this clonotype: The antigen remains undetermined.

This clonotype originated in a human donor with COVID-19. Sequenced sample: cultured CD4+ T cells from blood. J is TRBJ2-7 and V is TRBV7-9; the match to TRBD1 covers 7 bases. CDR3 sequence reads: CASSRGLGTDRTVYEQYF. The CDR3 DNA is TGTGCCAGCAGCCGGGGTTTGGGGACAGACCGGACCGTCTACGAGCAGTACTTC.